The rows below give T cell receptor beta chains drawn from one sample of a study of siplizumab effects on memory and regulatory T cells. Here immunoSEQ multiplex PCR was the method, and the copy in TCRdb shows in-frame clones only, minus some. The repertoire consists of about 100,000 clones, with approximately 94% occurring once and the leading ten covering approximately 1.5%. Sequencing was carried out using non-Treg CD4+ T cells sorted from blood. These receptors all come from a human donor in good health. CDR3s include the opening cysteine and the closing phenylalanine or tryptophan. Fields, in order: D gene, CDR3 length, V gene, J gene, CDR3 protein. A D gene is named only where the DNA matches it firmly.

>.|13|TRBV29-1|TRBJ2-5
CSVWETGSETQYF
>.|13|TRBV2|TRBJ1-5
CASRPVSNQPQHF
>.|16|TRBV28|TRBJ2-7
CASSLVAGGINDEQYF
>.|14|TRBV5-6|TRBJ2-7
CASSLVGGWYEQYF
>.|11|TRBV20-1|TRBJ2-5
CRAGVWETQYF
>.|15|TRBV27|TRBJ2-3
CASSWGRLRRDTQYF
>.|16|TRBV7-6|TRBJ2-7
CASSHPFDRHKSRQYF
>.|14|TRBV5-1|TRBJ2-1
CASSLSAGSREQFF
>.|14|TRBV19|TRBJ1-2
CASSTGTELYGYTF
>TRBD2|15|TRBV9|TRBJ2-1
CASSLGTSPYNEQFF
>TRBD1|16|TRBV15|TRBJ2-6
CATAGQGSSGANVLTF
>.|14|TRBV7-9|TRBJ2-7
CASSSMGGTYEQYF
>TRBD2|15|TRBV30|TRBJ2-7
CAWRGLAGVRYEQYF
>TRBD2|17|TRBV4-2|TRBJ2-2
CASSQDRLAGVSGELFF
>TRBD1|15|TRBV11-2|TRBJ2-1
CASSLIQGPYNEQFF
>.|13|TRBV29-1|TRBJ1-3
CSVAQGPGNTIYF
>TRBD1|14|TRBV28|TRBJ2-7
CASTIDRVTYEQYF
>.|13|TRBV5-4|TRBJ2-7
CASSLPDINEQYF
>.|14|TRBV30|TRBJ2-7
CAWSPRGGIYEQYF
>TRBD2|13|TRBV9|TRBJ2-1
CASSALADNEQFF
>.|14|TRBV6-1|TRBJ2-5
CASSESGRQETQYF
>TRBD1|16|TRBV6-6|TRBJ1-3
CASSNLTGRDGNTIYF
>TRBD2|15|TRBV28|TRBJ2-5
CASSRSGSQQETQYF
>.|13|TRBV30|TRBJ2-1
CAWSPSGSNEQFF